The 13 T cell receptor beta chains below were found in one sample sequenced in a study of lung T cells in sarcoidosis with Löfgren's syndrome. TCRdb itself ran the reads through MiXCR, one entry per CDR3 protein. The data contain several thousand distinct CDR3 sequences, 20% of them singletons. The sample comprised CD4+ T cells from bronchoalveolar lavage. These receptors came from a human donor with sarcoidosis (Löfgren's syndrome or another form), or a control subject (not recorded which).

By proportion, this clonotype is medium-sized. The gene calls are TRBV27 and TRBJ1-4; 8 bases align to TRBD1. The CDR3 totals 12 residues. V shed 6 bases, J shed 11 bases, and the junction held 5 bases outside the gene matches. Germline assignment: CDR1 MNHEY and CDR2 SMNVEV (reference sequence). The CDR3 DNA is TGTGCCAGCAGCCTAACAGGGGGGAAACTGTTTTTT. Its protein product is CASSLTGGKLFF.

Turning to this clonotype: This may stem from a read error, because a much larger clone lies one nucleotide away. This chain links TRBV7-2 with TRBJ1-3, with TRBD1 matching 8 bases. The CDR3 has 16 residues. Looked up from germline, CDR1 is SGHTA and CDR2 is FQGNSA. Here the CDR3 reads CASSLDGQGGGNTVYF. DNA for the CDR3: TGTGCCAGCAGCCTTGACGGACAGGGAGGTGGAAACACCGTATATTTT.

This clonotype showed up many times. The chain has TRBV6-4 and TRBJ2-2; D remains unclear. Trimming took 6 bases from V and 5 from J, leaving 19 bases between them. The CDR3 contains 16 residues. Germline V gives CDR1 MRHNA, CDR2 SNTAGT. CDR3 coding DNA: TGTGCCAGCAGAGGACCGATCCCCTCCACTACCGGGGAGCTGTTTTTT. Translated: CASRGPIPSTTGELFF.

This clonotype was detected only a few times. The DNA for the CDR3 is TGTGCCAGCAGGCCGGGACTAGCGGTCAGTGAGACCCAGTACTTC. Its protein is CASRPGLAVSETQYF. The chain combines TRBV12-3 or TRBV12-4 with TRBJ2-5, with 11 nucleotides matching TRBD2. There are 15 residues in the CDR3. The V segment lost 6 bases and the J segment 5 bases; nucleotides outside the gene matches: 8.

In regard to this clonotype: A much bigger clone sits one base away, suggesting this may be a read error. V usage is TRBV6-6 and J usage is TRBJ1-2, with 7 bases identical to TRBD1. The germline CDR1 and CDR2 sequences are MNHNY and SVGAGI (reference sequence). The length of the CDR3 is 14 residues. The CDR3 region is CASSYYGQDYGHTF. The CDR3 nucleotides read TGTGCCAGCAGTTATTACGGACAGGACTATGGCCACACCTTC.

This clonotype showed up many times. The CDR3 here is CASSRPSSNQPQHF. CDR3 DNA sequence: TGTGCCAGCAGTCGCCCGAGTAGCAATCAGCCCCAGCATTTT. This chain joins TRBV6-1 and TRBJ1-5; D gene unclear. The CDR3 loop spans 14 amino acids. The V end lost 5 bases, the J end lost 0 bases, and 8 bases lay between the germline ends. The germline CDR1 and CDR2 sequences are MNHNS and SASEGT.

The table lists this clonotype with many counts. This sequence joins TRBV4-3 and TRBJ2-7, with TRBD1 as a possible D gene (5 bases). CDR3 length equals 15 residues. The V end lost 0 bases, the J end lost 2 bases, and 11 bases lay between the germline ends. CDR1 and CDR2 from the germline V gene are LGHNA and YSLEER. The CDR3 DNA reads TGCGCCAGCAGCCAAGAGAAAAGGGGCCCCTACGAGCAGTACTTC. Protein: CASSQEKRGPYEQYF.

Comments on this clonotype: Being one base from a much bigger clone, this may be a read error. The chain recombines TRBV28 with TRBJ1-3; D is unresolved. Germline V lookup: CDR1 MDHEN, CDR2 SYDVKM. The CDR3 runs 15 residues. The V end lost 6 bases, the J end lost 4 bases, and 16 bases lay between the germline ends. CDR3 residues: CASRGRDAPGNTIYF. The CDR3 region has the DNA TGTGCCAGCAGGGGCCGCGACGCCCCCGGAAACACCATATATTTT.

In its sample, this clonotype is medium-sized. CDR3 amino acids: CASSTTAGSASRYEQYF. DNA of the CDR3: TGTGCCAGCAGCACAACCGCAGGGTCCGCTAGCCGCTACGAGCAGTACTTC. The chain links TRBV27 to TRBJ2-7; D may correspond to TRBD1 or TRBD2 (5 bases each). Germline-derived CDR1 and CDR2 are MNHEY and SMNVEV (reference sequence). The CDR3 runs to 17 residues. V was clipped by 6 bases and J by 3 bases, with 24 bases between them.

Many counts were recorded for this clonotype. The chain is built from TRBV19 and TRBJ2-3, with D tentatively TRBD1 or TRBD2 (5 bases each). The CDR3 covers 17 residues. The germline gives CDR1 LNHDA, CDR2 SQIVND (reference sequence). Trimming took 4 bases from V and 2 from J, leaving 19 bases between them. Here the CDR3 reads CASSKRVTAALTDTQYF. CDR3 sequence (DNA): TGTGCCAGTAGTAAAAGGGTGACAGCGGCGCTCACAGATACGCAGTATTTT. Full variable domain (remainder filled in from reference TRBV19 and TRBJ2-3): DGGITQSPKYLFRKEGQNVTLSCEQNLNHDAMYWYRQDPGQGLRLIYYSQIVNDFQKGDIAEGYSVSREKKESFPLTVTSAQKNPTAFYLCASSKRVTAALTDTQYFGPGTRLTVL.

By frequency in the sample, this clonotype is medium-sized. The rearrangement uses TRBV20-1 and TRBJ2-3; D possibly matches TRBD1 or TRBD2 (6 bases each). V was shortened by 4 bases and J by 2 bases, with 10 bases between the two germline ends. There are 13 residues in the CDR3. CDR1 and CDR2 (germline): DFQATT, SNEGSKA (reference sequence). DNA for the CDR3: TGCAGTGCTAAGAGGGGGGCCACAGATACGCAGTATTTT. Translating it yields CSAKRGATDTQYF.

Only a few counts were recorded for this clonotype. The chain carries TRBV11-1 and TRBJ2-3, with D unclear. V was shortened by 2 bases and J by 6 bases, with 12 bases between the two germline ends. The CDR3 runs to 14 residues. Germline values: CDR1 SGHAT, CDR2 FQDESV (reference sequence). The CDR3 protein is CASSLIRAWDTQYF. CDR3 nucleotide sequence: TGTGCCAGCAGCTTAATCCGGGCCTGGGATACGCAGTATTTT.

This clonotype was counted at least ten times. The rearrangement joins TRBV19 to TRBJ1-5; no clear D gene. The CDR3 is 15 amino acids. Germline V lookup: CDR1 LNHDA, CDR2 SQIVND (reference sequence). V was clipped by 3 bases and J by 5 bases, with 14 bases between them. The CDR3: CASSISAFGYQPQHF. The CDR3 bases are TGTGCCAGTAGTATCTCGGCATTTGGGTATCAGCCCCAGCATTTT.